This T cell receptor (beta chain) was identified in a study of T cell repertoires in cytomegalovirus infection. With 8 bases removed from V and 0 bases from J, the gap between germline ends came to 11 bases. The germline V gene encodes CDR1 MDHEN and CDR2 SYDVKM. The length of the CDR3 is 14 residues. TCRdb called the reads again in MiXCR, with one record for every CDR3 protein. The table shows some 300,000 distinct CDR3 sequences, with roughly a sixth occurring only once. The receptor comes from a human donor in good health (CMV status not recorded). Some clones in this sample may be carry-over from other donors' samples. Specimen: PBMCs. This chain joins TRBV28 and TRBJ1-3; D is undetermined. The CDR3 region is CASSAELSGNTIYF. The CDR3 nucleotides are TGTGCCAGCTCCGCTGAACTCTCTGGAAACACCATATATTTT.